This T cell receptor (beta chain) comes out of a study of cytomegalovirus exposure and HLA in healthy donors. A note on this clone: What it recognizes is unknown.

Study results and caveats: It was reported that TCR beta sequences correctly inferred the HLA-A and HLA-B alleles for most subjects. In a later analysis, HLA-associated TCR beta chains were more clonally expanded than equally common others.

Germline CDR1 and CDR2: PRHDT and FYEKMQ (reference sequence). Trimming shortened V by 3 bases and J by 8 bases, and 13 bases separated the two germline ends. This CDR3 comprises 14 residues. 60 Vbeta and 13 Jbeta primers were used in PCR. Here immunoSEQ multiplex PCR was the method, and the copy in TCRdb shows in-frame clones only, minus some. Of roughly 150,000 clones listed, 64% were seen once; the top ten hold under 3%. Donors had nominal health at sampling but likely had unrecorded immune exposures. This TCR was recovered from a woman in her twenties or thirties in good health and CMV-seropositive. The chain is built from TRBV13 and TRBJ1-4; possibly TRBD1 for D (6 bases). Source material: PBMCs. Written as DNA, the CDR3 is TGTGCCAGCAGCTTCTCAGGGGTACGGGAAAAACTGTTTTTT. Its translation: CASSFSGVREKLFF. Combining the CDR3 with reference TRBV13 and TRBJ1-4 gives the whole variable domain AAGVIQSPRHLIKEKRETATLKCYPIPRHDTVYWYQQGPGQDPQFLISFYEKMQSDKGSIPDRFSAQQFSDYHSELNMSSLELGDSALYFCASSFSGVREKLFFGSGTQLSVL.